This is a list of T cell receptor beta chains from one sample in a study of identical twins. From the 5' RACE reads, TCRdb called clonotypes with MiXCR, one entry per CDR3 protein. Of about 550,000 distinct CDR3 sequences in the sample, about 22% are singletons; the top ten hold roughly 0.5%. The same data also went into a second study, on yellow fever vaccine responses in identical twins.

Sequences were obtained from CD4+ T cells sorted from blood. These receptors all stem from a woman in her late teens or twenties in good health. CDR3s include the opening cysteine and the closing phenylalanine or tryptophan. Each record gives: J gene, D gene, clone size, V gene, CDR3 protein, CDR3 DNA. D genes are given only for firm matches. Part of the rows lack a size; the others show once, few, many or a class for expanded clones.

J: TRBJ2-3; D: TRBD2; size: .; V: TRBV29-1; CDR3: CSSRTSGASTDTQYF; DNA: TGCAGCTCCAGGACTAGCGGGGCTAGCACAGATACGCAGTATTTT
J: TRBJ2-1; D: TRBD2; size: many; V: TRBV3-1; CDR3: CASSQIAGGPDEQFF; DNA: TGTGCCAGCAGCCAGATAGCGGGAGGGCCTGATGAGCAGTTCTTC
J: TRBJ2-2; D: .; size: .; V: TRBV3-1; CDR3: CPSNLAGELFF; DNA: TGTCCCAGCAACCTAGCCGGGGAGCTGTTTTTT
J: TRBJ2-2; D: TRBD2; size: .; V: TRBV7-2; CDR3: CASSRTRMTSGELFF; DNA: TGTGCCAGCAGCCGGACTAGAATGACATCCGGGGAGCTGTTTTTT
J: TRBJ2-5; D: .; size: few; V: TRBV20-1; CDR3: CSARDSRKGGPQETQYF; DNA: TGCAGTGCTAGAGACTCGCGCAAGGGGGGACCACAAGAGACCCAGTACTTC
J: TRBJ1-1; D: .; size: many; V: TRBV5-1; CDR3: CASSPGRKGIPEAFF; DNA: TGCGCCAGCAGCCCCGGTCGAAAGGGGATACCTGAAGCTTTCTTT
J: TRBJ1-6; D: TRBD1; size: .; V: TRBV6-1; CDR3: CASRRDRTFSYNSPLHF; DNA: TGTGCCAGCAGGCGGGACAGGACCTTCTCCTATAATTCACCCCTCCACTTT
J: TRBJ1-5; D: .; size: .; V: TRBV28; CDR3: CASSFKVFGNQPQRF; DNA: TGTGCCAGCAGTTTTAAGGTTTTTGGCAATCAGCCCCAGCGTTTT
J: TRBJ1-6; D: TRBD1; size: few; V: TRBV7-9; CDR3: CASSSSDRDNSPLHF; DNA: TGTGCCAGCAGCTCCTCGGACAGGGACAATTCACCCCTCCACTTT
J: TRBJ2-2; D: TRBD1; size: .; V: TRBV5-1; CDR3: CATTAGQGNTGELFF; DNA: TGCGCCACCACAGCGGGACAGGGGAACACCGGGGAGCTGTTTTTT
J: TRBJ2-7; D: TRBD2; size: many; V: TRBV12-3/TRBV12-4; CDR3: CASSPGLAGHPLGEQYF; DNA: TGTGCCAGCAGTCCGGGACTAGCGGGACATCCTTTGGGTGAGCAGTACTTC
J: TRBJ2-4; D: .; size: few; V: TRBV29-1; CDR3: CAGGAATNIQYF; DNA: TGCGCAGGGGGGGCGGCGACAAACATTCAGTACTTC
J: TRBJ2-7; D: .; size: .; V: TRBV27; CDR3: CASSLSGLASHEQYF; DNA: TGTGCCAGCAGTTTATCGGGGTTGGCGAGCCACGAGCAGTACTTC
J: TRBJ2-5; D: .; size: many; V: TRBV20-1; CDR3: CSARPIAGAQETQYF; DNA: TGCAGTGCTAGGCCCATTGCGGGGGCCCAAGAGACCCAGTACTTC
J: TRBJ1-4; D: TRBD1; size: .; V: TRBV7-6; CDR3: CASSRRQGGNEKLFF; DNA: TGTGCCAGCAGCAGACGACAGGGCGGTAATGAAAAACTGTTTTTT
J: TRBJ1-5; D: .; size: .; V: TRBV4-2; CDR3: CASSQDDDSSRQPQHF; DNA: TGTGCCAGCAGCCAAGATGACGACAGTTCAAGGCAGCCCCAGCATTTT
J: TRBJ2-1; D: TRBD2; size: few; V: TRBV7-2; CDR3: CASSSTGTNYNEQFF; DNA: TGTGCCAGCAGCTCCACGGGGACTAATTACAATGAGCAGTTCTTC
J: TRBJ2-2; D: TRBD2; size: .; V: TRBV7-3; CDR3: CASSLAAYTGELFF; DNA: TGTGCCAGCAGCCTAGCGGCGTACACCGGGGAGCTGTTTTTT
J: TRBJ2-3; D: .; size: few; V: TRBV6-1; CDR3: CASRNPTDTQYF; DNA: TGTGCCAGCCGGAACCCCACAGATACGCAGTATTTT
J: TRBJ1-1; D: .; size: few; V: TRBV18; CDR3: CASSRTDNTEAFF; DNA: TGTGCCAGCTCACGGACTGATAACACTGAAGCTTTCTTT
J: TRBJ2-5; D: TRBD1; size: .; V: TRBV29-1; CDR3: CSVPGQGKGETQYF; DNA: TGCAGCGTACCGGGACAGGGGAAGGGGGAGACCCAGTACTTC
J: TRBJ1-5; D: TRBD1; size: .; V: TRBV10-3; CDR3: CAIGGQGVQPQHF; DNA: TGTGCCATCGGCGGACAGGGGGTTCAGCCCCAGCATTTT
J: TRBJ2-2; D: TRBD2; size: few; V: TRBV6-5; CDR3: CASSYLYGLAGNTGELFF; DNA: TGTGCCAGCAGTTACCTTTATGGACTAGCGGGGAACACCGGGGAGCTGTTTTTT
J: TRBJ2-7; D: TRBD2; size: .; V: TRBV7-8; CDR3: CASTIGTMSEQYF; DNA: TGTGCCAGCACCATTGGGACTATGAGCGAGCAGTACTTC
J: TRBJ2-1; D: .; size: few; V: TRBV5-1; CDR3: CASSLVLAPDSYNEQFF; DNA: TGCGCCAGCAGCTTGGTACTAGCTCCCGACTCCTACAATGAGCAGTTCTTC
J: TRBJ1-5; D: .; size: few; V: TRBV12-3/TRBV12-4; CDR3: CASSSTGINQPQHF; DNA: TGTGCCAGCAGTAGTACAGGGATTAATCAGCCCCAGCATTTT
J: TRBJ2-3; D: .; size: few; V: TRBV10-3; CDR3: CAISLVQAGGDTQYF; DNA: TGTGCCATCTCCTTGGTACAGGCCGGAGGGGATACGCAGTATTTT
J: TRBJ2-2; D: TRBD1; size: .; V: TRBV25-1; CDR3: CASTPPGTGNTGELFF; DNA: TGTGCCAGCACCCCACCGGGGACAGGGAACACCGGGGAGCTGTTTTTT
J: TRBJ1-1; D: .; size: .; V: TRBV11-2; CDR3: CASRLRNGNTEAFF; DNA: TGTGCCAGCCGCCTAAGGAATGGGAACACTGAAGCTTTCTTT